The clone carrying this T cell receptor (beta chain) was seen repeatedly, ten times or more. Assay used: immunoSEQ multiplex PCR; TCRdb lists only in-frame clones, some missing. The sample has 3,500 to 4,500 clones, roughly 20% seen once. As to treatment: randomized to nivolumab then ipilimumab (arm A) or the reverse (arm B). Germline V gene lookup returns CDR1 SGHNT and CDR2 YENEEA. V lost 5 bases to trimming and J lost 2 bases; unmatched junction nucleotides: 6. The CDR3 covers 17 residues. The sample originates from a study of sequential checkpoint blockade in melanoma. The chain is built from TRBV11-3 and TRBJ2-2; TRBD2 matches 12 bases. This specimen consisted of tumor tissue (inferred from file names), obtained from a patient given nivolumab and ipilimumab in sequence. The source of this sequence is a human donor with melanoma. The CDR3 DNA sequence: TGTGCCAGCAGCCCAGGACTAGCGGGGATAAACACCGGGGAGCTGTTTTTT. It translates to CASSPGLAGINTGELFF.